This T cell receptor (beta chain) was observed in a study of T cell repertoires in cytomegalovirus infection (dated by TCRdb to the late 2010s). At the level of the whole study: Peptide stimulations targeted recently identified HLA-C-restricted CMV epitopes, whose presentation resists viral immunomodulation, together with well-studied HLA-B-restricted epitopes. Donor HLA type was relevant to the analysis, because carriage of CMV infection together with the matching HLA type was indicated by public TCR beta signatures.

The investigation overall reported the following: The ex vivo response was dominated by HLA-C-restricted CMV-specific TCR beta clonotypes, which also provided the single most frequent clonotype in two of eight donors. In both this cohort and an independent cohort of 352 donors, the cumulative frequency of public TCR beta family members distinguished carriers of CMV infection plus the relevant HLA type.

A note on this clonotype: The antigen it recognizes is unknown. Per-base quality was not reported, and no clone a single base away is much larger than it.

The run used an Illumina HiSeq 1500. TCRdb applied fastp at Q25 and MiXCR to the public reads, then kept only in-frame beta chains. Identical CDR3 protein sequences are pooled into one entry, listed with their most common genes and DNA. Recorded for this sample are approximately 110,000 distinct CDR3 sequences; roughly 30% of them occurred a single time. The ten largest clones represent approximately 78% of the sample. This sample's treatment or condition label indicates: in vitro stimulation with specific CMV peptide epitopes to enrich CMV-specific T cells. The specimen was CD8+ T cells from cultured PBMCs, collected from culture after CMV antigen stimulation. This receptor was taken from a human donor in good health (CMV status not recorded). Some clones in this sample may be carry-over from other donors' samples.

The DNA sequence is given as TGCGCCAGCAGCCAAGATTGGACTAGCAATCAGCCCCAGCATTTT. Its amino acids are CASSQDWTSNQPQHF. The chain employs TRBV4-1 and TRBJ1-5, with an unclear D gene assignment. Trimming takes 0 bases from V and 0 bases from J, and the germline ends sit 6 bases apart. The CDR3 runs 15 residues from the cysteine to the phenylalanine. Only CDR3 DNA remains: 45 bases, in frame from the first base. CDR1 and CDR2 are drawn from the germline V gene: MGHRA, YSYEKL.